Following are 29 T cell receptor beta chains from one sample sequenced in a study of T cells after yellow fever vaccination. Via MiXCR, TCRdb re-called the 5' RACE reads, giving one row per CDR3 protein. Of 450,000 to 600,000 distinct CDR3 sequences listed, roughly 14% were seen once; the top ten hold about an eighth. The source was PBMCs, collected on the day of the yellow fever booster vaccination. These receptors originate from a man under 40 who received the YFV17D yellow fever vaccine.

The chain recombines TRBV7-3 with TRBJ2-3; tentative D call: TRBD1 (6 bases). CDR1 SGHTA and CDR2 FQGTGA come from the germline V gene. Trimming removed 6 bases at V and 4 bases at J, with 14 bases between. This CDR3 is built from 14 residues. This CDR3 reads CASSRQDIADTQYF. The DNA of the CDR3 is TGTGCCAGCAGTCGACAGGATATAGCAGATACGCAGTATTTT.

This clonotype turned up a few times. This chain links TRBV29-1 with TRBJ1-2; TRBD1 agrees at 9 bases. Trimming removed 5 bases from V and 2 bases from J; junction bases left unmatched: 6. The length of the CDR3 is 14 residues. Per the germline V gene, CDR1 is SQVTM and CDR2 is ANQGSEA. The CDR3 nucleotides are TGCAGCGTTCCTACAGGGGGCTGGAACTATGGCTACACCTTC. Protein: CSVPTGGWNYGYTF.

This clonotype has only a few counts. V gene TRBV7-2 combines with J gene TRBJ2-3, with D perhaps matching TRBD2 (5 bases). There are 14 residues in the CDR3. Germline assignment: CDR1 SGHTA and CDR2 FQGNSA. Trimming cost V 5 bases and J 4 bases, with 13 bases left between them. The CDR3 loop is CASSVGVSADTQYF. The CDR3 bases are TGTGCCAGCAGCGTGGGAGTTAGTGCAGATACGCAGTATTTT. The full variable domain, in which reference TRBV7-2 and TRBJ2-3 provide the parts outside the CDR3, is GAGVSQSPSNKVTEKGKDVELRCDPISGHTALYWYRQSLGQGLEFLIYFQGNSAPDKSGLPSDRFSAERTGGSVSTLTIQRTQQEDSAVYLCASSVGVSADTQYFGPGTRLTVL.

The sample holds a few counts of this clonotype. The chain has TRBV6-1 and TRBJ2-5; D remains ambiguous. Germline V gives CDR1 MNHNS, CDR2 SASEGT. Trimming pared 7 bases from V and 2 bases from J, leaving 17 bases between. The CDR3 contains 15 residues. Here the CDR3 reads CASIRRLADQETQYF. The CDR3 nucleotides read TGTGCCAGCATTCGCCGTCTTGCGGATCAAGAGACCCAGTACTTC.

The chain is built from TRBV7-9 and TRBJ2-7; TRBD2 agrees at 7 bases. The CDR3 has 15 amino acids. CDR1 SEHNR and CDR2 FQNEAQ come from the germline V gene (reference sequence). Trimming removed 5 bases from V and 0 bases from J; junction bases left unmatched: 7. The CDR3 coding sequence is TGTGCCAGCAGCCCGCGACTAGCTAGCTCCTACGAGCAGTACTTC. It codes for CASSPRLASSYEQYF.

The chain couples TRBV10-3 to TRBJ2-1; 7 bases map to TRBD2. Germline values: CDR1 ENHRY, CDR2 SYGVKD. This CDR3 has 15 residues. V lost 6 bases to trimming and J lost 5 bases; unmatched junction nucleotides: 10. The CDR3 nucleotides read TGTGCCATCAGGAGGGGACTAAATACCGACAATGAGCAGTTCTTC. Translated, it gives CAIRRGLNTDNEQFF.

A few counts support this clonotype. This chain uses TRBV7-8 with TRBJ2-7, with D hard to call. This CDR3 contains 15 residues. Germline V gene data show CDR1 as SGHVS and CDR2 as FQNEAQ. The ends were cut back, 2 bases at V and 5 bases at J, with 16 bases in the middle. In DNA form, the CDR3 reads TGTGCCAGCAGCTTAATAAGGACCCCCCTCGACGAGCAGTACTTC. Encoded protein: CASSLIRTPLDEQYF.

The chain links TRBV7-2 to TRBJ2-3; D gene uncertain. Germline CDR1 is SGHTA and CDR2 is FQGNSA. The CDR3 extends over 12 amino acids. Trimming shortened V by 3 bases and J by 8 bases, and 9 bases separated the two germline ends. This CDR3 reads CASSLIPSTQYF. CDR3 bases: TGTGCCAGCAGCTTGATCCCGAGTACGCAGTATTTT.

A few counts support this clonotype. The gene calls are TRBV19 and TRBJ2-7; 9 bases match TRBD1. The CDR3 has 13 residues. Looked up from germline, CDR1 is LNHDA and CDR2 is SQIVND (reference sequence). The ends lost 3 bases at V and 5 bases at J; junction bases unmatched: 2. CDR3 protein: CASSMGQGDEQYF. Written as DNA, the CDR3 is TGTGCCAGTAGTATGGGACAGGGCGACGAGCAGTACTTC. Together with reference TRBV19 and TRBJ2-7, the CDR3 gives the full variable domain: DGGITQSPKYLFRKEGQNVTLSCEQNLNHDAMYWYRQDPGQGLRLIYYSQIVNDFQKGDIAEGYSVSREKKESFPLTVTSAQKNPTAFYLCASSMGQGDEQYFGPGTRLTVT.

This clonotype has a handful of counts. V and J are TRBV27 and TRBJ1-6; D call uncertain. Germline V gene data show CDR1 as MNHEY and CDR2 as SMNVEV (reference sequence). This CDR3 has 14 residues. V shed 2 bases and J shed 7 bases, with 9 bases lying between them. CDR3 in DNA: TGTGCCAGCAGTTTAATAGGGCTCAATTCACCCCTCCACTTT. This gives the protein CASSLIGLNSPLHF.

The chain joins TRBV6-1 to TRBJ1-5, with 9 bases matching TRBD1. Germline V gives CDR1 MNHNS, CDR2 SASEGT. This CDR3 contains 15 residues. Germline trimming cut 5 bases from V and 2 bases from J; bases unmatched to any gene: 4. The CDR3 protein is CASSTRTGGNQPQHF. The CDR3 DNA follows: TGTGCCAGCAGTACGCGGACAGGGGGCAATCAGCCCCAGCATTTT.

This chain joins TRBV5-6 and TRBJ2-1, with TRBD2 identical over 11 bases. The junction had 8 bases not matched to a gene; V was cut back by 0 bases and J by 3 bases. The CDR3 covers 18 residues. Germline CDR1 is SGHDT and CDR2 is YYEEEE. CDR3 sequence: CASSLGLAGGRYYNEQFF. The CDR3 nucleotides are TGTGCCAGCAGCTTGGGGCTAGCGGGAGGCCGGTACTACAATGAGCAGTTCTTC.

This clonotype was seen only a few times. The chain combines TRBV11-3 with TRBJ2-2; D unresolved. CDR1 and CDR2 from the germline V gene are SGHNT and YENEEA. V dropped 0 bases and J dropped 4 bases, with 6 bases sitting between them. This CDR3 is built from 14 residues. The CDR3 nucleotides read TGTGCCAGCAGCTTAGATGCCGGCACCGGGGAGCTGTTTTTT. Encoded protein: CASSLDAGTGELFF.

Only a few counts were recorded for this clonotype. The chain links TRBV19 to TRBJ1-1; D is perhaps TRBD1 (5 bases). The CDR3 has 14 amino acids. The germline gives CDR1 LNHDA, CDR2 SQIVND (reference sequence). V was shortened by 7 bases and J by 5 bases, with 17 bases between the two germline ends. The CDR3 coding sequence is TGTGCCAGTACCTCCTCAGCGGGGGGGACTGAAGCTTTCTTT. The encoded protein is CASTSSAGGTEAFF.

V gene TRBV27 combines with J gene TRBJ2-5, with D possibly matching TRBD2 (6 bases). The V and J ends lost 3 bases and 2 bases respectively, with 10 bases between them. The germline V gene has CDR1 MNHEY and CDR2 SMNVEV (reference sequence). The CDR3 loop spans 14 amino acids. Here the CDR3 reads CASSLNGGQETQYF. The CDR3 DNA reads TGTGCCAGCAGTTTGAATGGGGGGCAAGAGACCCAGTACTTC.

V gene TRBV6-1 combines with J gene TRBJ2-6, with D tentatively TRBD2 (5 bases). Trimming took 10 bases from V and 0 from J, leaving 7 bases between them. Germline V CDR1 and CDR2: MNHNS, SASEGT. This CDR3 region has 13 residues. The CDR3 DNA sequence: TGTGCCAAGAGGGACTCTGGGGCCAACGTCCTGACTTTC. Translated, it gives CAKRDSGANVLTF.

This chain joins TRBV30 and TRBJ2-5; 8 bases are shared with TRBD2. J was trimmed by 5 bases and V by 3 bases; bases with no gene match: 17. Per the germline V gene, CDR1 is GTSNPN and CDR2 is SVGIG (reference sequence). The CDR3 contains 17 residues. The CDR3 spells CAWRPRTSSVEAETQYF. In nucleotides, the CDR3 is TGTGCCTGGAGACCCAGGACTAGCAGCGTGGAGGCGGAGACCCAGTACTTC. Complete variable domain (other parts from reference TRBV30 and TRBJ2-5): SQTIHQWPATLVQPVGSPLSLECTVEGTSNPNLYWYRQAAGRGLQLLFYSVGIGQISSEVPQNLSASRPQDRQFILSSKKLLLSDSGFYLCAWRPRTSSVEAETQYFGPGTRLLVL.

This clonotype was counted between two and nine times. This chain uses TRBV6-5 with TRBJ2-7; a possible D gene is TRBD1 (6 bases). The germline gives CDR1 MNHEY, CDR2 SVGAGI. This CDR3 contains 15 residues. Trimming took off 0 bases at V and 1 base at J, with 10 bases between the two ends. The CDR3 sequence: CASSYSAGASYEQYF. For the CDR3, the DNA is TGTGCCAGCAGTTACTCGGCAGGGGCATCCTACGAGCAGTACTTC.

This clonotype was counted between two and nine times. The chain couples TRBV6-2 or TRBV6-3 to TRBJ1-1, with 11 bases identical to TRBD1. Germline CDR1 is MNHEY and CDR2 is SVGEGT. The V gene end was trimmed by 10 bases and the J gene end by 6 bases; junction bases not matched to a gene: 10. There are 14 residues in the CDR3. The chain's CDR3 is CATGDRGTVAEAFF. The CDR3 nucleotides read TGTGCCACCGGGGACAGGGGGACCGTGGCTGAAGCTTTCTTT.

DNA for the CDR3: TGCGCCAGCAGCCAAGTCGGCTTGAACACTGAAGCTTTCTTT. Protein sequence: CASSQVGLNTEAFF. V gene TRBV4-3 combines with J gene TRBJ1-1; D is undetermined. In germline, CDR1 is LGHNA, CDR2 YSLEER. The CDR3 covers 14 residues. Deletions cut 1 base from V and 0 bases from J, with 6 bases between.

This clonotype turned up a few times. In DNA, the CDR3 is TGTGCCAGCGGCTTCGACAGGGTCAGGTCACCCCTCCACTTT. This codes for CASGFDRVRSPLHF. The chain combines TRBV6-1 with TRBJ1-6; 7 nucleotides align to TRBD1. The V segment lost 8 bases and the J segment 10 bases; nucleotides outside the gene matches: 11. The germline gives CDR1 MNHNS, CDR2 SASEGT. The CDR3 covers 14 residues.

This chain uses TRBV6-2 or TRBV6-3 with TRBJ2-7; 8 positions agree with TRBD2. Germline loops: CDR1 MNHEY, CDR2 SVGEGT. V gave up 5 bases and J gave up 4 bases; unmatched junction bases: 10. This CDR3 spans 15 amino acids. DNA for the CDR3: TGTGCCAGCAGTCCCTATGGCGGGAGGCTATACGAGCAGTACTTC. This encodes CASSPYGGRLYEQYF.

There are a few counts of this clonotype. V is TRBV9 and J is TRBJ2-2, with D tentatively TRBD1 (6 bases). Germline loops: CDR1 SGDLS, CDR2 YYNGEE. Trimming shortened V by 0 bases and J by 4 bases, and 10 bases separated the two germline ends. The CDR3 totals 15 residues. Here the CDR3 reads CASSVEGESTGELFF. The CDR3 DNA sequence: TGTGCCAGCAGCGTAGAGGGGGAAAGCACCGGGGAGCTGTTTTTT.

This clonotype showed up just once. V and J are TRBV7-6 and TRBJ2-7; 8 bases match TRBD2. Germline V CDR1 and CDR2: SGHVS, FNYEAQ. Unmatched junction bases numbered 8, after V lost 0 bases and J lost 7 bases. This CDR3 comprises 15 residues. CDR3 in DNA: TGTGCCAGCAGCTTAGCAGCGGGAGAGGCGGGGGAGCAGTACTTC. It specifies CASSLAAGEAGEQYF.

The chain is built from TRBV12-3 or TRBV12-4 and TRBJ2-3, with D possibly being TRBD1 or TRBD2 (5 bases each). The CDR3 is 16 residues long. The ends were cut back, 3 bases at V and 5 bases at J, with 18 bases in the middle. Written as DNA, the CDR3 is TGTGCCAGCAGTTTCAGTCAGGGAAGAGGGGAAGATACGCAGTATTTT. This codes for CASSFSQGRGEDTQYF.

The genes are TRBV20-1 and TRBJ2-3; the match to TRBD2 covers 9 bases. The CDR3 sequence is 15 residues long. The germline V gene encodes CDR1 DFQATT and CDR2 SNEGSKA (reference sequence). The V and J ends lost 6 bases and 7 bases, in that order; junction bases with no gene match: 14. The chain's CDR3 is CSARRPGTSINTQYF. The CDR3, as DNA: TGCAGTGCGAGACGACCCGGGACTAGCATAAATACGCAGTATTTT.

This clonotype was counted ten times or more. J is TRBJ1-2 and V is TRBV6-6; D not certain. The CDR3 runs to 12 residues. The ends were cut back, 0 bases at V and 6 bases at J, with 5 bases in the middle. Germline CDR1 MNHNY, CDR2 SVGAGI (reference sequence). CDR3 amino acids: CASSYSRNGYTF. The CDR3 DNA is TGTGCCAGCAGTTACTCCCGCAATGGCTACACCTTC.

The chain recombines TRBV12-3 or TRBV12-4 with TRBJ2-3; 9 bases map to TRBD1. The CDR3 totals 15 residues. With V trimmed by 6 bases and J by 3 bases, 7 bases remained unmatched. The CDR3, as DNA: TGTGCCAGCAGGCTGGGACAGGGAGAAACAGATACGCAGTATTTT. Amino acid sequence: CASRLGQGETDTQYF.

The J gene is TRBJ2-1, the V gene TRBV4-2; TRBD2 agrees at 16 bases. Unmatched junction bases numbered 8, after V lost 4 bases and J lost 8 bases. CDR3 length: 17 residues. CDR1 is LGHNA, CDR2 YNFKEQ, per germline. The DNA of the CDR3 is TGTGCCAGCAGCCCGGGACTAGCGGGAGGGCATAGGGATGAGCAGTTCTTC. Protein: CASSPGLAGGHRDEQFF.